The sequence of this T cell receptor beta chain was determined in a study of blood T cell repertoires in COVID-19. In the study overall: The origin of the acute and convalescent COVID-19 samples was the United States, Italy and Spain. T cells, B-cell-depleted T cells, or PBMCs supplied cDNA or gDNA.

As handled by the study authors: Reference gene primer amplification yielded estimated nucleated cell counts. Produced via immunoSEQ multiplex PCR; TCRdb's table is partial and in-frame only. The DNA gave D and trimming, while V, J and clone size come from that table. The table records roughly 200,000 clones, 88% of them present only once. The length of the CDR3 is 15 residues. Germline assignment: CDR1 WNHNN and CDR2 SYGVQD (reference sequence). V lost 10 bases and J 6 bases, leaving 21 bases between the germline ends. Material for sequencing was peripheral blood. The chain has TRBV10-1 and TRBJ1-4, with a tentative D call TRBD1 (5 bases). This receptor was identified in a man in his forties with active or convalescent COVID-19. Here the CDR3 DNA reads TGCGCCACTCCGATTTTGGGGCTCGGTTATGAAAAACTGTTTTTT. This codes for CATPILGLGYEKLFF.